Listed below are T cell receptor beta chains from one sample, sequenced in a study of blood T cell repertoires in COVID-19. This table comes from immunoSEQ multiplex PCR, and its TCRdb copy is limited to in-frame clones, with some not included. Of about 200,000 clones in the sample, around four fifths were seen once. Specimen: peripheral blood. These receptors originate from a woman in her forties or fifties with acute or convalescent COVID-19. Both conserved end residues are trimmed from each CDR3.

V: TRBV19
J: TRBJ2-6
length: 15
CDR3: ASSIGQGKSGANVLT

V: TRBV2
J: TRBJ1-6
length: 11
CDR3: ATKGTGDSPLH

V: TRBV5-1
J: TRBJ2-1
length: 14
CDR3: ASSLDGGGGAVRQF

V: TRBV3-1/TRBV3-2
J: TRBJ1-5
length: 14
CDR3: ASSQGSRDLNQPQH

V: TRBV9
J: TRBJ1-2
length: 11
CDR3: ASSRDINYGYT

V: TRBV15
J: TRBJ2-1
length: 13
CDR3: ATSRGQGKDNEQF

V: TRBV6-5
J: TRBJ2-5
length: 13
CDR3: ASSYGSGARETQY

V: TRBV3-1/TRBV3-2
J: TRBJ2-2
length: 12
CDR3: ASSQAYSGGELF

V: TRBV6-1
J: TRBJ1-6
length: 10
CDR3: ASSEILRALH

V: TRBV11-2
J: TRBJ2-7
length: 12
CDR3: ASSLDFANYEQY

V: TRBV5-4
J: TRBJ2-1
length: 15
CDR3: ASSTKVAGVIHNEQF

V: TRBV7-9
J: TRBJ2-1
length: 14
CDR3: ASSLSSGSSYNEQF

V: TRBV6-2/TRBV6-3
J: TRBJ2-5
length: 11
CDR3: ASSYKRGETQY

V: TRBV19
J: TRBJ1-1
length: 13
CDR3: ASSSPEVMNTEAF

V: TRBV27
J: TRBJ2-3
length: 13
CDR3: ASSFTFSATDTQY

V: TRBV9
J: TRBJ2-1
length: 14
CDR3: ASSVGTASLQNEQF

V: TRBV5-1
J: TRBJ2-5
length: 15
CDR3: ASSLAVRSGGGETQY

V: TRBV27
J: TRBJ2-7
length: 11
CDR3: ASSLFVGLEQY

V: TRBV14
J: TRBJ1-2
length: 13
CDR3: ASRGQGKSKYGYT

V: TRBV2
J: TRBJ2-2
length: 14
CDR3: ASSRAEVVNTGELF

V: TRBV27
J: TRBJ2-5
length: 11
CDR3: ASSGLAEETQY

V: TRBV6-1
J: TRBJ1-2
length: 12
CDR3: ASSESRGAYGYT

V: TRBV18
J: TRBJ2-2
length: 12
CDR3: ASSPPGRSGELF

V: TRBV2
J: TRBJ2-2
length: 12
CDR3: ASRTGETTGELF

V: TRBV15
J: TRBJ1-2
length: 12
CDR3: ATSFRREGNGYT

V: TRBV5-6
J: TRBJ2-5
length: 14
CDR3: ASSLGGLAGGETQY

V: TRBV19
J: TRBJ2-5
length: 11
CDR3: ASSIGRAETQY

V: TRBV10-3
J: TRBJ1-1
length: 12
CDR3: AISDLRGSTEAF

V: TRBV9
J: TRBJ1-2
length: 11
CDR3: ASTLDTQGGYT

V: TRBV3-1/TRBV3-2
J: TRBJ1-4
length: 12
CDR3: ASSPRGTNEKLF

V: TRBV12-5
J: TRBJ2-2
length: 16
CDR3: ASGLVLWRHRGGGELF

V: TRBV21-1
J: TRBJ2-1
length: 16
CDR3: ASTHRDSQPGYRNEQF

V: TRBV29-1
J: TRBJ2-7
length: 14
CDR3: SVRLAGGGQGIEQY

V: TRBV29-1
J: TRBJ2-1
length: 10
CDR3: SARTNYNEQF

V: TRBV7-6
J: TRBJ2-5
length: 16
CDR3: ASSLNLGQPRAQETQY

V: TRBV2
J: TRBJ2-7
length: 12
CDR3: ASRIGTGYDEQY

V: TRBV6-5
J: TRBJ1-6
length: 12
CDR3: ASSTFDRNSPLH

V: TRBV30
J: TRBJ2-1
length: 12
CDR3: AWSRTSARGEQF

V: TRBV7-2
J: TRBJ1-2
length: 13
CDR3: ASSSGDRVIAGYT

V: TRBV24-1
J: TRBJ2-1
length: 12
CDR3: ATSDSDRYNEQF

V: TRBV20-1
J: TRBJ2-7
length: 11
CDR3: SASSGRTYEQY

V: TRBV5-1
J: TRBJ1-1
length: 11
CDR3: ASSLSRGTEAF

V: TRBV5-4
J: TRBJ2-1
length: 13
CDR3: ASSFSGGPYNEQF

V: TRBV7-3
J: TRBJ1-3
length: 10
CDR3: ASSLPGNTIY

V: TRBV28
J: TRBJ2-2
length: 14
CDR3: ASSFRAWGGTGELF

V: TRBV29-1
J: TRBJ1-1
length: 12
CDR3: SVDGTGGETEAF

V: TRBV2
J: TRBJ1-4
length: 12
CDR3: ASRPIGTAEKLF

V: TRBV11-2
J: TRBJ1-1
length: 12
CDR3: ASSPERENTEAF

V: TRBV24-1
J: TRBJ2-1
length: 11
CDR3: ATSEPTEVGQF

V: TRBV13
J: TRBJ2-1
length: 11
CDR3: ASSPGQATREF

V: TRBV10-3
J: TRBJ2-7
length: 12
CDR3: AISPGQGRYEQY

V: TRBV6-5
J: TRBJ1-1
length: 11
CDR3: ASSYWQNTEAF

V: TRBV18
J: TRBJ2-7
length: 13
CDR3: ASSPRQGYPYEQY

V: TRBV7-9
J: TRBJ2-1
length: 13
CDR3: ASSPQGGRSNEQF

V: TRBV5-1
J: TRBJ2-2
length: 15
CDR3: ASSPVGGDRTTGELF

V: TRBV6-5
J: TRBJ1-1
length: 12
CDR3: ASTPTVTNTEAF

V: TRBV11-2
J: TRBJ1-1
length: 13
CDR3: ASSALGQRNTEAF